Below are 2 T cell receptor beta chains sequenced from a single sample in a study of shared clonotypes between healthy human individuals. The table came from immunoSEQ multiplex PCR; TCRdb's copy has only in-frame clones and leaves some out. Among about 1.1 million clones listed, 77% were seen once. Sequencing input: memory CD4+ T cells from PBMCs. Subset indicated: CD45RA-negative fraction. The receptors were sampled from a man aged 18 to 29 in good health. Some clones in this sample may be carry-over from other donors' samples.

For the CDR3, the DNA is TGTGCCAGCAGCTTAGCGTCGCAGCGGAGCTCCTACAATGAGCAGTTCTTC. Amino acid sequence: CASSLASQRSSYNEQFF. The J gene is TRBJ2-1, the V gene TRBV7-2, with a possible D match to TRBD2 (5 bases). CDR3 length: 17 amino acids. V was cut by 0 bases and J by 0 bases, with 12 bases left in between. Germline CDR1 is SGHTA and CDR2 is FQGNSA.

This clone was counted between two and nine times. The genes are TRBV4-2 and TRBJ2-2, with TRBD2 matching over 10 bases. Germline CDR1 reads LGHNA; CDR2 reads YNFKEQ. The CDR3 totals 17 residues. The ends lost 2 bases at V and 1 base at J; junction bases unmatched: 4. The CDR3 DNA reads TGTGCCAGCAGCCAAACCGGACTAGCGGAGAACACCGGGGAGCTGTTTTTT. Translation gives CASSQTGLAENTGELFF.